Sequencing of this TCR beta chain was carried out in a study of radiation and T cells in renal cell carcinoma. Broader study findings: Dominant CDR3 motifs were more common in irradiated tumors than controls.

Unmatched junction bases numbered 5, after V lost 3 bases and J lost 2 bases. Germline loops: CDR1 SGHTA, CDR2 FQGNSA. This CDR3 is 15 amino acids long. The treatment is: treatment-naive control, cytoreductive nephrectomy. Controls were unirradiated tumors from treatment-naive cytoreductive nephrectomy patients. TCRdb's copy holds only in-frame clones and misses some; the assay was immunoSEQ multiplex PCR. This sample carries 14,000 to 15,000 clones, less than 75% of them seen once, and the ten largest clones take approximately 18%. Note on this clone: Antigen specificity is unknown.

The TCR originated in a man in his 60s with renal cell carcinoma. Sequenced material: tumor tissue, taken from a patient whose treatment was nephrectomy without radiotherapy. V usage is TRBV7-2 and J usage is TRBJ2-7; 9 bases are shared with TRBD1. As DNA, the CDR3 is TGTGCCAGCAGCTTCCCGGGACAGGGCCCCTACGAGCAGTACTTC. This gives the protein CASSFPGQGPYEQYF.